This section outlines one TCR beta chain sequence together with its context. TCRdb's copy holds only in-frame clones and misses some; the assay was immunoSEQ multiplex PCR. The sample lists 69,000 or so clones; around 94% were seen once. The sample is drawn from a study of T cell changes during pregnancy in multiple sclerosis. The sequences come from peripheral blood, collected in the third trimester of pregnancy. The receptor was derived from a female donor in good health, enrolled as a control in a pregnancy study.

The CDR3 region is CASSQALAGDQETQYF. The CDR3 DNA follows: TGTGCCAGCAGCCAAGCATTAGCGGGGGACCAAGAGACCCAGTACTTC. This chain uses TRBV4-2 with TRBJ2-5; 9 bases line up with TRBD2. The V and J ends lost 1 base and 0 bases, in that order; junction bases with no gene match: 3. CDR1 LGHNA and CDR2 YNFKEQ come from the germline V gene. The CDR3 has 16 amino acids.